A selection of T cell receptor beta chains follows, all from one sample in a study of T cell responses to AZD1222 COVID-19 vaccine. The protocol was immunoSEQ multiplex PCR, while the TCRdb copy is restricted to in-frame clones and leaves out a portion. This sample has 150,000 to 200,000 clones, with 94% found just once. Sequenced here: peripheral blood, sampled on day 0 of AZD1222 vaccination. These receptors were collected from an adult in good health. CDR3s include the opening cysteine and the closing phenylalanine or tryptophan. A D gene is named only where the DNA matches it firmly. Clone size is given for some rows only: seen once, a few or many times, or a class if the clone is expanded.

clone_size j_call d_call v_call cdr3_nt cdr3_aa
- TRBJ2-2 TRBD2 TRBV9 TGTGCCAGCAGCCCGACTAGCGGACCGAACACCGGGGAGCTGTTTTTT CASSPTSGPNTGELFF
- TRBJ1-1 TRBD1 TRBV5-1 TGCGCCAGCAGACGGGACAGGACAACGAACACTGAAGCTTTCTTT CASRRDRTTNTEAFF
- TRBJ1-5 - TRBV6-5 TGTGCCAGCGTGGAGAGGGTTAGGCAGCCCCAGCATTTT CASVERVRQPQHF
- TRBJ2-5 TRBD2 TRBV5-1 TGCGCCAGCAGCCCCGGGATAGCGGGATGGGGGGAGGAGACCCAGTACTTC CASSPGIAGWGEETQYF
- TRBJ1-5 TRBD1 TRBV7-7 TGTGCCAGCTCCAGGGGGCCCAATCAGCCCCAGCATTTT CASSRGPNQPQHF
once TRBJ2-1 - TRBV5-5 TGTGCCAGCAGCCCGCTGGCAGGTTTTAAGAATGAGCAGTTCTTC CASSPLAGFKNEQFF
- TRBJ2-1 TRBD1 TRBV7-9 TGTGCCAGCAGCGCCGACAGGGGCGATGAGCAGTTCTTC CASSADRGDEQFF
- TRBJ1-1 - TRBV27 TGTGCCAGCAGCTCCTTAACAGGGAGCCTGAACACTGAAGCTTTCTTT CASSSLTGSLNTEAFF
- TRBJ1-5 - TRBV10-1 TGCGCCAGCAGCCCAGGGTTGTATCAGCCCCAGCATTTT CASSPGLYQPQHF
- TRBJ2-3 - TRBV5-1 TGCGCCAGCAGCACCAGGAGAGATACGCAGTATTTT CASSTRRDTQYF
- TRBJ1-5 TRBD1 TRBV5-1 TGCGCCAGCAGCGAAGGGTCAGGGACAGGGGCCCAGCATTTT CASSEGSGTGAQHF
- TRBJ2-7 - TRBV21-1 TGTGCCAGCAGCTCAGACAACGATTCCTACGAGCAGTACTTC CASSSDNDSYEQYF
once TRBJ2-7 - TRBV4-1 TGCGCCAGCAGCCGTATCGGGGGCGATCGCGAGCAGTACTTC CASSRIGGDREQYF
- TRBJ2-7 TRBD1 TRBV6-4 TGTGCCAGCAGTGTTGCGACAGGGGGGAGCTACGAGCAGTACTTC CASSVATGGSYEQYF
- TRBJ2-1 TRBD2 TRBV19 TGTGCCAGTACCCGGCTCCCTAGCGGCGGGGACAATGAGCAGTTCTTC CASTRLPSGGDNEQFF
- TRBJ2-3 TRBD2 TRBV30 TGTGCCTGGAGTGTAGGTTTATTAGCGGGAGGTACGCAGTATTTT CAWSVGLLAGGTQYF
- TRBJ2-2 - TRBV30 TGTGCCTATAACCCCGGGGAGCTGTTTTTT CAYNPGELFF
- TRBJ2-2 - TRBV6-1 TGTGCCAGCAGTGAATTACCCACAAAGGCCGGGGAGCTGTTTTTT CASSELPTKAGELFF
- TRBJ1-1 TRBD1 TRBV6-5 TGTGCCAGCAGTCTTTGGACAGGGCTGAACACTGAAGCTTTCTTT CASSLWTGLNTEAFF
- TRBJ2-5 - TRBV7-9 TGTGCCAGCAGCTTCGGAGGGGGGGAGACCCAGTACTTC CASSFGGGETQYF
- TRBJ1-6 TRBD1 TRBV4-1 TGCGCCAGCAGCCCTAAGGGTTTACAGGGGAATGGGTCACCCCTCCACTTT CASSPKGLQGNGSPLHF
- TRBJ2-2 - TRBV2 TGTGCCGGCGCTAGCACCGGGGAGCTGTTTTTT CAGASTGELFF
- TRBJ2-2 - TRBV14 TGTGCCAGCAGCCAAGCCCCGAACACCGGGGAGCTGTTTTTT CASSQAPNTGELFF
- TRBJ1-4 TRBD1 TRBV7-9 TGTGCCAGCAGCTTTAAGGGGGGCCCAAGGGACAGAACTAATGAAAAACTGTTTTTT CASSFKGGPRDRTNEKLFF
- TRBJ1-6 - TRBV6-1 TGTGCCAGCAGTGAAGGGGGGGTTAATTCACCCCTCCACTTT CASSEGGVNSPLHF
- TRBJ2-2 TRBD2 TRBV30 TGTGCCTGGAGCGCGGGACTAGCCGCCGGGGAGCTGTTTTTT CAWSAGLAAGELFF
- TRBJ2-2 TRBD2 TRBV7-9 TGTGCCAGCAGCACTAGCGGGAGGGGCAACACCGGGGAGCTGTTTTTT CASSTSGRGNTGELFF
- TRBJ1-3 - TRBV2 TGTGCCAGCAGTCCGCAGGGCAACTCTGGAAACACCATATATTTT CASSPQGNSGNTIYF
- TRBJ2-3 - TRBV7-9 TGTGCCAGCAGCTTAACCGGCGGGAGCACAGATACGCAGTATTTT CASSLTGGSTDTQYF
- TRBJ2-7 - TRBV4-2 TGTGCCAGCAGCCAAGAATTGAGTGTAGGGGTTAACTACGAGCAGTACTTC CASSQELSVGVNYEQYF
- TRBJ1-1 - TRBV27 TGTGCCAGCAGTTTATGGGGGGGGGTGGACACTGAAGCTTTCTTT CASSLWGGVDTEAFF
- TRBJ1-2 - TRBV5-1 TGCGCCAGCAGCCCGGGGGCAGTTGTCTATGGCTACACCTTC CASSPGAVVYGYTF
- TRBJ2-7 - TRBV29-1 TGCAGCGTCCAGAGCTCCTACGAGCAGTACTTC CSVQSSYEQYF
- TRBJ2-5 - TRBV19 TGTGCCAGTAGTACGCAAACAAGGTACCAAGAGACCCAGTACTTC CASSTQTRYQETQYF
- TRBJ2-7 - TRBV5-1 TGCGCCAGCAGCTTGTCGACAGGAACCTACGAGCAGTACTTC CASSLSTGTYEQYF
- TRBJ1-5 - TRBV12-3/TRBV12-4 TGTGCCAGCCGGGGATACAATCAGCCCCAGCATTTT CASRGYNQPQHF
- TRBJ2-1 - TRBV7-9 TGTGCCCATCCGGGGAGCTCCTACAATGAGCAGTTCTTC CAHPGSSYNEQFF
once TRBJ1-1 - TRBV15 TGTGCCACCAGCAGAGATTTATTGGGGGCCGGGGCCACTGAAGCTTTCTTT CATSRDLLGAGATEAFF
- TRBJ2-1 - TRBV7-2 TGTGCCAGCAGCTGGTCGGGAGTTGGGAACAATGAGCAGTTCTTC CASSWSGVGNNEQFF
- TRBJ2-4 - TRBV4-1 TGCGCCAGCAGCCAAGAGGGGGGTGGAGTGGGGCGGAACATTCAGTACTTC CASSQEGGGVGRNIQYF
- TRBJ2-1 - TRBV7-8 TGTGCCAGCAGCTTAGCGAGGTACAATGAGCAGTTCTTC CASSLARYNEQFF
- TRBJ1-1 - TRBV15 TGTGCCACCAGACCCAGGGGTGAGGGGAACACTGAAGCTTTCTTT CATRPRGEGNTEAFF
once TRBJ2-7 TRBD1 TRBV7-3 TGTGCCAGCAGCTCCCCGGGACAGGGTCCGGACTTC CASSSPGQGPDF
- TRBJ2-1 TRBD2 TRBV4-1 TGCGCCAGCAGCCAAAAAGGCGGGAGGGTTTACAATGAGCAGTTCTTC CASSQKGGRVYNEQFF
- TRBJ2-7 - TRBV24-1 TGTGCCACCAGTGATTCCACGGGGGCGAGCGAGCAGTACTTC CATSDSTGASEQYF
- TRBJ1-5 - TRBV9 TGTGCCTTCAGGGGTAGCAATCAGCCCCAGCATTTT CAFRGSNQPQHF
- TRBJ2-3 TRBD2 TRBV11-2 TGTGCCAGCAGTCGGGGTACTAGCGGAAGCACAGATACGCAGTATTTT CASSRGTSGSTDTQYF
- TRBJ2-1 TRBD2 TRBV7-9 TGTGCCAGCAGTTCCGGGACTAGCTACAATGAGCAGTTCTTC CASSSGTSYNEQFF
- TRBJ2-1 - TRBV3-1/TRBV3-2 TGTGCCAGCAGCCAAGATCCCGCAGATCCAAGTTACAATGAGCAGTTCTTC CASSQDPADPSYNEQFF
once TRBJ1-5 - TRBV10-1 TGCGCCATACCGGAAAACACAGGGAATCAGCCCCAGCATTTT CAIPENTGNQPQHF
- TRBJ1-5 - TRBV7-9 TGTGCCAGCAGCCAGGATCATGGGGGACAGCCCCAGCATTTT CASSQDHGGQPQHF
- TRBJ1-2 TRBD1 TRBV5-4 TGTGCCAGCAGGAACGGACAGGGACACTATGGCTACACCTTC CASRNGQGHYGYTF
- TRBJ2-1 - TRBV27 TGTGCCAGCAGTTTAGGTAACTACAATGAGCAGTTCTTC CASSLGNYNEQFF
- TRBJ1-5 TRBD1 TRBV2 TGTGCCAGCAGGACGGGACAGGGGGCCAATCAGCCCCAGCATTTT CASRTGQGANQPQHF
once TRBJ1-2 - TRBV11-2 TGTGCCAGCAGCTCAACGGGGGCCGACTATGGCTACACCTTC CASSSTGADYGYTF
- TRBJ1-2 - TRBV7-9 TGTGCCAGCAGCTGGTCCTCTAACTATGGCTACACCTTC CASSWSSNYGYTF
- TRBJ1-6 - TRBV7-9 TGTGCCAGCAGCCTAGGCCCAGAGCGTTCACCCCTCCACTTT CASSLGPERSPLHF
- TRBJ1-1 - TRBV7-9 TGTGCCAGCAGTCAAGGGTACACTGAAGCTTTCTTT CASSQGYTEAFF
- TRBJ1-2 - TRBV18 TGTGCCAGCTCACCGAATAACTATGGCTACACCTTC CASSPNNYGYTF
- TRBJ2-1 TRBD2 TRBV19 TGTGCCAGTAGTATTTGGGCTAGCGGAGGCTCCTACAATGAGCAGTTCTTC CASSIWASGGSYNEQFF